This TCR beta chain was recorded in a study of T cell responses to AZD1222 COVID-19 vaccine (dated by TCRdb to about 2021). Regarding the study in general: TCR sequencing covered roughly 230 trial participants: 200 to 220 given two doses of AZD1222 and 26 given two doses of MenACWY control vaccine. Trial participants were enrolled by age into subgroups of 18-55, 56-69 and 70-plus years, and around 140, 26 and 57 TCR-sequenced participants, respectively, were included in these subgroups. Broader findings and caveats from the paper: Reportedly, almost half of the unique spike-specific TCRs recognized epitopes lying outside the regions that are mutated in the B.1.351 and B.1.1.7 variants. After two AZD1222 doses, spike-specific TCR breadth and depth were significantly higher than at day 0 and than in MenACWY recipients. Conclusions about previously exposed vaccinees are limited because only a handful of AZD1222 recipients were SARS-CoV-2 seropositive at baseline. In the small 56-69-year group, the increase in depth fell short of significance, most likely because of low power. CD4 TCRs associated with the vaccine covered the entire spike protein, and the dominant responses were in regions 160-218 and 743-854. Participants were mostly white British, with more females than males. The authors suggested clonal diversity may have been underestimated. Because no day 14 peak-response samples were available, repertoires were characterized only after the peak T cell response.

This specimen's time point label, interpreted: about 28 days (+/-7) after the second vaccine dose. AZD1222 recipients with second doses at about 4 weeks or about 12 weeks were pooled, because spike-specific TCR depth and breadth did not differ between schedules. Samples from vaccinated people were obtained from the UK trials COV001 and COV002, which included a single-blind randomized controlled phase 2/3 trial of AZD1222 (ChAdOx1 nCoV-19) in healthy adults. For TCRbeta chain sequencing, PBMC samples from trial participants were taken at day 0 and at day 28 after the second dose. With regard to this clone: The antigen it recognizes is unknown. No base-level quality is on record; no much larger clone is a single base apart.

The CDR1 and CDR2 encoded by the germline V gene are SGHTA and FQGNSA. The CDR3 starts with the cysteine, ends with the phenylalanine, and has 16 residues. The entry retains the CDR3 DNA only, 48 bases that are in frame from base 1. A distance of 14 bases separates the germline ends of V and J, which lose 0 bases and 6 bases respectively. The CDR3 regions of human TCRbeta chains were subjected to immunosequencing. As for the authors' bioinformatics: TCRs in the repertoires were compared against a reference library of SARS-CoV-2-specific TCRs that had been generated with the MIRA antigen-specificity platform. Breadth was defined as the fraction of unique TCRs that were SARS-CoV-2-associated. Depth was defined as the fraction of total T cells that were SARS-CoV-2-associated. Using the MIRA data, each spike-specific TCR was assigned both to the spike region to which the TCR was reactive and to a CD4 or CD8 class. Log10-transformed breadth and depth values were compared by one-way ANOVA with Sidak's multiple comparisons tests. The source is immuneACCESS, and TCRdb retained only in-frame sequences with V and J called. Part of the clones is not carried over; for the studies checked, unresolved V genes explain less than half of this, and the remainder is unexplained. For V, J and clone size, that table is used; D and trimming come from the DNA. In this sample the table shows about 150,000 clones, about 90% of which occur a single time. The ten most abundant clones make up more than 3% of the sample.

This clonotype originated in an adult who received the AZD1222 COVID-19 vaccine. The V and J genes are TRBV7-2 and TRBJ2-2; too little of a D gene remains to name it. The sample here was peripheral blood, taken 28 days after the second AZD1222 dose. The DNA sequence is given as TGTGCCAGCAGCTTAGCGCCGGGTCCCCGGGCCGGGGAGCTGTTTTTT. The encoded protein is CASSLAPGPRAGELFF.